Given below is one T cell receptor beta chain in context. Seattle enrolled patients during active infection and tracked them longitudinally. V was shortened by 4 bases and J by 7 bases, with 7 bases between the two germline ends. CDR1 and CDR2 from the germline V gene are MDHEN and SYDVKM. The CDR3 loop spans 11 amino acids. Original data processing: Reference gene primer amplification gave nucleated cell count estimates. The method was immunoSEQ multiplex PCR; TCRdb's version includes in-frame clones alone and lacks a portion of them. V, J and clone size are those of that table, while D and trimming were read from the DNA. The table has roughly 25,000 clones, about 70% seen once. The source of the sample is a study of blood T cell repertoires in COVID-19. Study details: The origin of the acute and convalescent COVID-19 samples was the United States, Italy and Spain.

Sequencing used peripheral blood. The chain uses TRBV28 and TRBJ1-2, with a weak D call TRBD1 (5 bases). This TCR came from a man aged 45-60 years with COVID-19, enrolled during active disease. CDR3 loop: CASSSDSGYTF. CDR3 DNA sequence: TGTGCCAGCAGTTCCGACAGTGGCTACACCTTC.